This passage covers 7 T cell receptor beta chains from one sample sequenced in a study of CD8+ T cells in alopecia areata. The authors extracted RNA and reverse transcribed it into cDNA as the sequencing template. The protocol was immunoSEQ multiplex PCR, while the TCRdb copy is restricted to in-frame clones and leaves out a portion. The sample holds some 190,000 clones, roughly three fifths seen once. The treatment is: oral pan-JAK inhibitor, 5-10 mg twice daily. Sample: CD4+ T cells sorted from blood, taken at roughly week 45, from a patient treated with tofacitinib. These receptors originate from a human donor with alopecia areata.

The chain is built from TRBV29-1 and TRBJ2-7; tentatively, D is TRBD2 (5 bases). Trimming took off 4 bases at V and 5 bases at J, with 15 bases between the two ends. The CDR3 is made up of 13 amino acids. From germline, CDR1 is SQVTM and CDR2 ANQGSEA. This chain's CDR3 is CSVGPSGVHEQYF. The CDR3 DNA reads as TGCAGCGTTGGACCGTCCGGGGTTCACGAGCAGTACTTC.

The chain links TRBV11-2 to TRBJ2-6; tentatively, D is TRBD1 (5 bases). The V end lost 2 bases, the J end lost 0 bases, and 8 bases lay between the germline ends. The CDR3 loop spans 16 amino acids. Germline assignment: CDR1 SGHAT and CDR2 FQNNGV. The CDR3 here is CASSLQGNSGANVLTF. The CDR3 DNA reads as TGTGCCAGCAGCTTACAGGGTAACTCTGGGGCCAACGTCCTGACTTTC.

The chain is built from TRBV29-1 and TRBJ2-2, with 9 bases lining up with TRBD1. The CDR3 extends over 12 amino acids. Trimming at V came to 8 bases and at J to 6 bases, leaving 4 bases not matched to a gene. Germline V gene lookup returns CDR1 SQVTM and CDR2 ANQGSEA. The CDR3 is CSSRQGAGELFF. In DNA form, the CDR3 reads TGCAGCTCTCGACAGGGGGCCGGGGAGCTGTTTTTT.

This clone was detected only a few times. The V and J genes are TRBV19 and TRBJ2-7, with D possibly matching TRBD2 (5 bases). The CDR3 has 14 amino acids. CDR1 and CDR2 (germline): LNHDA, SQIVND (reference sequence). V was shortened by 4 bases and J by 5 bases, with 15 bases between the two germline ends. Written as DNA, the CDR3 is TGTGCCAGTAGTAGAGGAGGAACATTGGACGAGCAGTACTTC. Translating it yields CASSRGGTLDEQYF.

The rearrangement links TRBV5-6 to TRBJ1-2; 10 bases agree with TRBD1. The CDR3 runs 14 residues. Germline CDR1 reads SGHDT; CDR2 reads YYEEEE. Germline trimming cut 4 bases from V and 5 bases from J; bases unmatched to any gene: 5. The DNA for the CDR3 is TGTGCCAGCAGCACGGGACAGGGGACTTATGGCTACACCTTC. This sequence encodes CASSTGQGTYGYTF.

V usage is TRBV7-8 and J usage is TRBJ2-1; 10 nucleotides match TRBD2. The germline V gene encodes CDR1 SGHVS and CDR2 FQNEAQ. CDR3 size: 17 residues. Germline trimming cut 5 bases from V and 3 bases from J; bases unmatched to any gene: 10. DNA for the CDR3: TGTGCCAGCAGCCCCACGACCAGGACTAGCGGCTACAATGAGCAGTTCTTC. Amino acids: CASSPTTRTSGYNEQFF.

The chain couples TRBV30 to TRBJ2-5; 7 nucleotides match TRBD2. CDR1 and CDR2 (germline): GTSNPN, SVGIG (reference sequence). CDR3 length: 14 amino acids. Losses at the gene ends were 3 bases for V and 1 base for J; bases not matched to a gene: 5. CDR3: CAWRGSGAQETQYF. Here the CDR3 DNA reads TGTGCCTGGAGAGGAAGCGGGGCCCAAGAGACCCAGTACTTC.